The source of this T cell receptor beta chain is a study of neurological immune-mediated disorders. A single record per CDR3 protein comes from TCRdb applying MiXCR to the 5' RACE reads. The sample has tens of thousands of distinct CDR3 sequences; 1.5% to 2% are singletons. The table lists this clonotype with many counts. The antigen is undetermined. General study points: The expanded clones of different subjects shared no CDR3 amino acid sequences (suggesting private repertoires in all groups).

V was clipped by 5 bases and J by 3 bases; unmatched bases: 11. Germline CDR1 is MNHNY and CDR2 is SVGAGI (reference sequence). The CDR3 runs to 17 residues. Sequencing was performed on PBMCs. The clonotype comes from a middle-aged woman with multiple sclerosis. The chain couples TRBV6-6 to TRBJ2-2; 8 nucleotides align to TRBD2. DNA for the CDR3: TGTGCCAGCAGTCCGAGGACGGGGGGGCGGTACACCGGGGAGCTGTTTTTT. Translated: CASSPRTGGRYTGELFF.